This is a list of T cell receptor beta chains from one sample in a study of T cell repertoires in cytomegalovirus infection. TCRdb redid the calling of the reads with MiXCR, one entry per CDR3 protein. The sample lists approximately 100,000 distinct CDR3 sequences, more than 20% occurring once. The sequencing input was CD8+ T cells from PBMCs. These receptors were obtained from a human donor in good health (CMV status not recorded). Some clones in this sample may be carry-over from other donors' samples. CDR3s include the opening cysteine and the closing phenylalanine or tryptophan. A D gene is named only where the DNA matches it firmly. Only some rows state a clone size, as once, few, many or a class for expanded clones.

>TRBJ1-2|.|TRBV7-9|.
TGTGCCAGCAGCTTATTTCCGGCTAATGGCTACACCTTC
CASSLFPANGYTF
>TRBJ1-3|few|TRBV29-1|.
TGCAGCGTTGAACCCCTGGGAAACACCATATATTTT
CSVEPLGNTIYF
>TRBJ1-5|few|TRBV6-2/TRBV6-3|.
TGTGCCAGCAGTTACCTCAATCAGCCCCAGCATTTT
CASSYLNQPQHF
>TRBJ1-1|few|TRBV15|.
TGTGCCACCAGCAGAGACAGGGAAACTGAAGCTTTCTTT
CATSRDRETEAFF
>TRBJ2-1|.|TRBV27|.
TGTGCCAGCAGTCCACCGACCAGATCTACTCACAATGAGCAGTTCTTC
CASSPPTRSTHNEQFF
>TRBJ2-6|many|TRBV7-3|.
TGTGCCAGCAGCTTAAGAGGACACGGGGCCGGGGCCAACGTCCTGACTTTC
CASSLRGHGAGANVLTF
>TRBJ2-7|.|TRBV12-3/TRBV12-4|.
TGTGCCAGCAGTACCGGGCCCAATACCTACGAGCAGTACTTC
CASSTGPNTYEQYF
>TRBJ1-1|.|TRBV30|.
TGTGCCTGGAGTGTAGGGGGGTACACTGAAGCTTTCTTT
CAWSVGGYTEAFF
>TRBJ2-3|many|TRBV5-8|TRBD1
TGTGCCAGCAGCTTTTCCGGACAGGGGTTAAATACGCAGTATTTT
CASSFSGQGLNTQYF
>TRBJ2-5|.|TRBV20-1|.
TGCAGTGCTAGGGACTGGGGACGTACCTCGGAAGAGACCCAGTACTTC
CSARDWGRTSEETQYF
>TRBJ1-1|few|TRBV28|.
TGTGCCAGCAGTTTCTTTGGGGGGAACACTGAAGCTTTCTTT
CASSFFGGNTEAFF
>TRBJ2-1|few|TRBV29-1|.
TGCAGCACCGGACCAAACGGGGATGAGCAGTTCTTC
CSTGPNGDEQFF
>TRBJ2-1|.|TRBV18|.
TGTGCCAGCTCACCACGTGGCGGTAGCTCCTACAATGAGCAGTTCTTC
CASSPRGGSSYNEQFF
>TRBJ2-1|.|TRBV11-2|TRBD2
TGTGCCAGCAGCCCTTCCGGACTAGTGGGAGACATCGATGAGCAGTTCTTC
CASSPSGLVGDIDEQFF
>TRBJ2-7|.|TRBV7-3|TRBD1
TGTGCCAGCAGCGTTAACAGGGGGCCCTTATCCTACGAGCAGTACTTC
CASSVNRGPLSYEQYF
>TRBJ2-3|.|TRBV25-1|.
TGTGCCAGCAGTGAATATGGCATCTCTAGCACAGATACGCAGTATTTT
CASSEYGISSTDTQYF
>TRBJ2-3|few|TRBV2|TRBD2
TGTGCCAGCAGTGAAGGGACTAGCGGGGGGCCCCCCGGCACAGATACGCAGTATTTT
CASSEGTSGGPPGTDTQYF
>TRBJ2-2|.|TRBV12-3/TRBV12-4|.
TGTGCCAGCAGCCCCCGGGGACCCGGGGAGCTGTTTTTT
CASSPRGPGELFF
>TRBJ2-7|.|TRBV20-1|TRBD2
TGCAGTGCTAGAGGAAGCGGGAGAGGTGGCGAGCAGTACTTC
CSARGSGRGGEQYF
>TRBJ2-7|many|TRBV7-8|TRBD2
TGTGCCAGCAGCTCACCCATAACGGGAGGGCTCCCCTACGAGCAGTACTTC
CASSSPITGGLPYEQYF
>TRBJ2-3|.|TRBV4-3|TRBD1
TGCGCCAGCAGCCAAGATAGGGGGACAGGCTACACAGATACGCAGTATTTT
CASSQDRGTGYTDTQYF
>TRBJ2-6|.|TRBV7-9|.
TGTGCCAGCAGCTTACCCCGGGAGCGGGGGAGACAGGGGGTCCTCTCCTCTGGGGCCAACGTCCTGACTTTC
CASSLPRERGRQGVLSSGANVLTF
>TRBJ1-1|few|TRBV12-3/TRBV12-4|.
TGTGCCAGCAGTCCCTCAACTTATGGTGAAGCTTTCTTT
CASSPSTYGEAFF
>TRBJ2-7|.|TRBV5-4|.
TGTGCCAGCAGCTTTCGGGGGACATACGAGCAGTACTTC
CASSFRGTYEQYF
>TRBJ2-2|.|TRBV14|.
TGTGCCAGCGGCCTCGGGGCTCTGGGAAGGAGCACCGGGGAGCTGTTTTTT
CASGLGALGRSTGELFF
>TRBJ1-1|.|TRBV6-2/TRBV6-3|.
TGTGCCAGCAGGCGGAGGAGGGGAGCTGAAGCTTTCTTT
CASRRRRGAEAFF
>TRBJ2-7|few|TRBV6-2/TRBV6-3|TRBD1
TGTGCCAGCAGCTCAGGGGGCTTCGAGCAGTACTTC
CASSSGGFEQYF
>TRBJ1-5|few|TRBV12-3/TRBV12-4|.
TGTGCCAGCAGTTTAGGACCGGGGATCAAACAGCCCCAGCATTTT
CASSLGPGIKQPQHF
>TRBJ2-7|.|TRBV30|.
TGTGCCTGCCGGGACTCCTCCTACGAGCAGTACTTC
CACRDSSYEQYF
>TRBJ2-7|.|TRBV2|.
TGTGCCAGCACCCTCCAGTCCTACGAGCAGTACTTC
CASTLQSYEQYF
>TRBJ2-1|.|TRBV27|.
TGTGCCAGCAGTTTACTGGATGAGCAGTTCTTC
CASSLLDEQFF
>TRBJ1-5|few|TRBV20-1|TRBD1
TGCAGTGCCACGACAGGGAGTCAGCCCCAGCATTTT
CSATTGSQPQHF